This TCR beta chain originates from a study of cytomegalovirus exposure and HLA in healthy donors. Study-wide results and caveats: Across donors, most TCRs were seen rarely, yet some public ones were widespread. TCR beta V segments were, for the most part, productive about 87% or about 30% of the time in an earlier analysis.

The CDR3 covers 13 residues. The germline V gene encodes CDR1 MDHEN and CDR2 SYDVKM. V lost 5 bases and J lost 9; bases outside the gene matches: 9. Points on this clone: Its antigen remains unknown.

PCR used 60 Vbeta primers and 13 Jbeta primers. The protocol was immunoSEQ multiplex PCR, while the TCRdb copy is restricted to in-frame clones and leaves out a portion. The sample includes about 80,000 clones, roughly four fifths of them seen just once. The sequenced material came from PBMCs. The rearrangement uses TRBV28 and TRBJ2-7, with TRBD1 identical over 8 bases. The origin of this receptor is a human donor in good health. CDR3 coding DNA: TGTGCCAGCAGTCCGCCCCTACAGGGGGTGCAGTACTTC. Translation gives CASSPPLQGVQYF.